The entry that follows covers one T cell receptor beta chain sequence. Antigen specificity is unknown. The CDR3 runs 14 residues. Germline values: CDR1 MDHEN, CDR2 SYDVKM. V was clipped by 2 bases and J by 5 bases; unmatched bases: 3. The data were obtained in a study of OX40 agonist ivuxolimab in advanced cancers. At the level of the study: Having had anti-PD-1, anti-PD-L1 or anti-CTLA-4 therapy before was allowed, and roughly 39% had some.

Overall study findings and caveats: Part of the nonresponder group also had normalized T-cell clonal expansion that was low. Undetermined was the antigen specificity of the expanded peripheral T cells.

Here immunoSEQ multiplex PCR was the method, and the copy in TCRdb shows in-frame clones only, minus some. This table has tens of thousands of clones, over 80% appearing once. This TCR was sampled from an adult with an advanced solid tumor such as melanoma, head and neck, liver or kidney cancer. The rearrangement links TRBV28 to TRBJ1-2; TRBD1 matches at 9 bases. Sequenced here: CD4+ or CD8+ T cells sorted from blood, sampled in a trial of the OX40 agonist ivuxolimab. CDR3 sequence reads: CASSLRDRVYGYTF. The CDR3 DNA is TGTGCCAGCAGTTTAAGGGACAGGGTTTATGGCTACACCTTC.